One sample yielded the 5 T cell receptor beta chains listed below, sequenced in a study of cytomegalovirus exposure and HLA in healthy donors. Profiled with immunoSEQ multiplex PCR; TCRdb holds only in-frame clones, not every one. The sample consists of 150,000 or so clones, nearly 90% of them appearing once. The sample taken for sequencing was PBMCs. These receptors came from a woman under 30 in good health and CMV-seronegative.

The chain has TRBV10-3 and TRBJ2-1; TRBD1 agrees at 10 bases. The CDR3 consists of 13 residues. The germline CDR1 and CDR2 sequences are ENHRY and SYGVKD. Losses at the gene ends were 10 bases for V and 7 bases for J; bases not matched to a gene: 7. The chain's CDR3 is CASRGTGENEQFF. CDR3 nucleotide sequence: TGTGCCAGCCGTGGGACAGGGGAAAATGAGCAGTTCTTC.

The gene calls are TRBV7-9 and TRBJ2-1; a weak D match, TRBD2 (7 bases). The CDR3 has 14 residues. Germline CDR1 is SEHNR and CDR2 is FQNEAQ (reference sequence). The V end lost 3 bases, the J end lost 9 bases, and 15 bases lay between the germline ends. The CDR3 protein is CASSFVGGPSEQFF. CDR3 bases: TGTGCCAGCAGCTTTGTCGGGGGGCCGAGTGAGCAGTTCTTC.

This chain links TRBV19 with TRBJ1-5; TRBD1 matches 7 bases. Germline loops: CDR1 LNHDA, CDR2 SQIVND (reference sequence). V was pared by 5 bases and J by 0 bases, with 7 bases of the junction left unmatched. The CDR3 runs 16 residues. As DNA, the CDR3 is TGTGCCAGTAGTTGGGGACAGACCTATAGCAATCAGCCCCAGCATTTT. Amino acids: CASSWGQTYSNQPQHF.

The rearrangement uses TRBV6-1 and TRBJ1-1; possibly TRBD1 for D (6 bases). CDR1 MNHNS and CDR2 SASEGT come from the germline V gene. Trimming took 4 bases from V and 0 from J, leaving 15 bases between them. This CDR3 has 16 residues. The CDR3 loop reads CASSVQPGQLNTEAFF. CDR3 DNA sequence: TGTGCCAGCAGTGTTCAACCGGGACAATTGAACACTGAAGCTTTCTTT.

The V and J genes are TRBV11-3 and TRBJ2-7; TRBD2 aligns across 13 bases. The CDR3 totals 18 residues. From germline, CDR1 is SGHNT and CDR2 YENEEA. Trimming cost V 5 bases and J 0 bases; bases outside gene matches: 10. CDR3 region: CASSTGTSGTYSSYEQYF. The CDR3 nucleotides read TGTGCCAGCAGCACCGGGACTAGCGGGACCTACTCCTCCTACGAGCAGTACTTC.